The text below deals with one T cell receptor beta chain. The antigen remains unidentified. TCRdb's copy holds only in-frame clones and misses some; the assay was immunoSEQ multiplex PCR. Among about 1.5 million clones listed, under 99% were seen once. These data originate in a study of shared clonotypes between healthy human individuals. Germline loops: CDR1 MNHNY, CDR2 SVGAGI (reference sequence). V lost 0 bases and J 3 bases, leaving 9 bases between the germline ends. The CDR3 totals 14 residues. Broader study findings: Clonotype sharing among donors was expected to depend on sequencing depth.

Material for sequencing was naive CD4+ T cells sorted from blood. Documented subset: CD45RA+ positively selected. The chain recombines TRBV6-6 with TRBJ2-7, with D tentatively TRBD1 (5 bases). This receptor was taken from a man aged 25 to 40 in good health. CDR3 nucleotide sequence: TGTGCCAGCAGTTACTCAGGCAGGGACTACGAGCAGTACTTC. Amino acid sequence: CASSYSGRDYEQYF.